This TCR beta chain was recovered during a study of T cell changes during pregnancy in multiple sclerosis. In its sample, this clone was seen once. Trimming cost V 3 bases and J 3 bases; bases outside gene matches: 2. Germline CDR1 MDHEN, CDR2 SYDVKM. This CDR3 has 14 amino acids. TCRdb's copy holds only in-frame clones and misses some; the assay was immunoSEQ multiplex PCR. The repertoire has tens of thousands of clones, around nine tenths of them found once; the top ten carry approximately 2.1%. This sequence joins TRBV28 and TRBJ2-1; 7 bases fit TRBD1. Sequenced here: peripheral blood, sampled in the second trimester of pregnancy. This clonotype was obtained from a female donor in good health, enrolled as a control in a pregnancy study. Written as DNA, the CDR3 is TGTGCCAGCAGTTTGGACAGGAACTACAATGAGCAGTTCTTC. It encodes CASSLDRNYNEQFF.